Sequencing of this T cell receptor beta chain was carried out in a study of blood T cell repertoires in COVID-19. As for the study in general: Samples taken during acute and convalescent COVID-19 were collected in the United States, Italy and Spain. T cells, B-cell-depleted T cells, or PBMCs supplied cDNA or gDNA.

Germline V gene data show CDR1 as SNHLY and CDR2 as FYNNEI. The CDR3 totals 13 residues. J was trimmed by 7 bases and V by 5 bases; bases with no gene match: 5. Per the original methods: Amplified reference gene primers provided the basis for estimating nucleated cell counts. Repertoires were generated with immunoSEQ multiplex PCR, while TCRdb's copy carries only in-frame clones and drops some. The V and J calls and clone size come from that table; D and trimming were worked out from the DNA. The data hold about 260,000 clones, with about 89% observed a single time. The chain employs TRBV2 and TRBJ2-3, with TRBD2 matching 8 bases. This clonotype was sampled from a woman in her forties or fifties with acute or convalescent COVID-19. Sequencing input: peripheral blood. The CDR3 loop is CASSTTSGYTQYF. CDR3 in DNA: TGTGCCAGCAGTACCACTAGCGGATATACGCAGTATTTT. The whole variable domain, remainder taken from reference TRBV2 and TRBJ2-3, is EPEVTQTPSHQVTQMGQEVILRCVPISNHLYFYWYRQILGQKVEFLVSFYNNEISEKSEIFDDQFSVERPDGSNFTLKIRSTKLEDSAMYFCASSTTSGYTQYFGPGTRLTVL.